This T cell receptor (beta chain) was recovered during a study of T cell changes during pregnancy in multiple sclerosis. The CDR3 extends over 18 amino acids. V shed 0 bases and J 5 bases; nucleotides not matched to a gene: 14. Germline CDR1 reads LNHNV; CDR2 reads YYDKDF (reference sequence). Repertoires were generated with immunoSEQ multiplex PCR, while TCRdb's copy carries only in-frame clones and drops some. The table shows 85,000 to 90,000 clones, with around 94% occurring only once. Source: peripheral blood, taken after pregnancy. This chain connects TRBV15 to TRBJ2-3, with 7 bases lining up with TRBD2. This sequence was found in a female donor in good health, enrolled as a control in a pregnancy study. The CDR3 protein is CATSRDIPTSVGRDTQYF. CDR3 DNA: TGTGCCACCAGCAGAGATATTCCCACTAGCGTTGGAAGAGATACGCAGTATTTT. Complete variable domain (other parts from reference TRBV15 and TRBJ2-3): DAMVIQNPRYQVTQFGKPVTLSCSQTLNHNVMYWYQQKSSQAPKLLFHYYDKDFNNEADTPDNFQSRRPNTSFCFLDIRSPGLGDTAMYLCATSRDIPTSVGRDTQYFGPGTRLTVL.